One sample yielded the 10 T cell receptor beta chains listed below, sequenced in a study of cytomegalovirus exposure and HLA in healthy donors. In the PCR, 60 Vbeta and 13 Jbeta primers were used. Sequencing was performed with immunoSEQ multiplex PCR; in TCRdb, only in-frame clones are kept and a portion is missing. Of some 80,000 clones detected, around 81% appear once; the ten largest clones hold around 6.4%. The sequenced material came from PBMCs. The receptors shown here come from a man aged 18 to 29 in good health and CMV-seropositive.

The V call is TRBV4-1, the J call TRBJ2-4; TRBD2 aligns across 7 bases. The CDR3 is made up of 16 amino acids. V was pared by 1 base and J by 4 bases, with 7 bases of the junction left unmatched. CDR1 is MGHRA, CDR2 YSYEKL, per germline. The CDR3 loop reads CASSQGGLAVKNIQYF. CDR3 in DNA: TGCGCCAGCAGCCAAGGGGGCCTAGCGGTTAAAAACATTCAGTACTTC.

This rearrangement joins TRBV28 to TRBJ1-1; D uncertain. The germline CDR1 and CDR2 sequences are MDHEN and SYDVKM. CDR3 length equals 13 residues. The V and J ends lost 4 bases and 1 base respectively, with 7 bases between them. DNA of the CDR3: TGTGCCAGCAGTTACAAACCGAACACTGAAGCTTTCTTT. It yields the protein CASSYKPNTEAFF.

This clone was recorded once. This chain uses TRBV7-2 with TRBJ1-4; 7 positions agree with TRBD1. CDR1 and CDR2 from the germline V gene are SGHTA and FQGNSA. The CDR3 is 13 amino acids. J was trimmed by 7 bases and V by 2 bases; bases with no gene match: 1. The CDR3 spells CASSLHRGEKLFF. The CDR3 DNA reads as TGTGCCAGCAGCTTACACAGGGGTGAAAAACTGTTTTTT.

This rearrangement joins TRBV4-1 to TRBJ2-7; 13 nucleotides line up with TRBD2. CDR1 and CDR2 (germline): MGHRA, YSYEKL. Trimming took 5 bases from V and 6 from J; bases not matched to a gene: 4. The CDR3 is 14 residues long. This chain's CDR3 is CASSALAGGSEQYF. CDR3 bases: TGCGCCAGCAGCGCACTAGCGGGAGGGTCCGAGCAGTACTTC.

V and J are TRBV29-1 and TRBJ1-4; no reliable D call. Trimming took 4 bases from V and 7 from J, leaving 10 bases between them. The CDR3 contains 12 residues. From germline, CDR1 is SQVTM and CDR2 ANQGSEA. CDR3 in amino acids: CSVASPPEKLFF. CDR3 bases: TGCAGCGTTGCCTCCCCCCCTGAAAAACTGTTTTTT.

The chain couples TRBV9 to TRBJ2-2, with D hard to call. Germline CDR1 reads SGDLS; CDR2 reads YYNGEE. The CDR3 is 14 residues long. Trimming took off 3 bases at V and 0 bases at J, with 6 bases between the two ends. CDR3 in DNA: TGTGCCAGCAGCGCTTCAGCGAACACCGGGGAGCTGTTTTTT. Its translation is CASSASANTGELFF.

The V and J genes are TRBV6-1 and TRBJ1-5; D not resolved. This CDR3 has 15 residues. Germline-derived CDR1 and CDR2 are MNHNS and SASEGT. Deletions cut 5 bases from V and 3 bases from J, with 14 bases between. CDR3 sequence: CASSPEYDNNQPQHF. CDR3 DNA: TGTGCCAGCAGTCCCGAATACGACAACAATCAGCCCCAGCATTTT.

This clone has just a few counts. The chain joins TRBV11-3 to TRBJ2-1; TRBD2 agrees at 12 bases. The CDR3 totals 17 residues. J gave up 9 bases and V 5 bases, and 14 bases lay outside the gene matches. Germline V gives CDR1 SGHNT, CDR2 YENEEA. The CDR3 nucleotides are TGTGCCAGCAGCCCCATTTCCGGGACTAGCGGGCTCACTGAGCAGTTCTTC. This gives the protein CASSPISGTSGLTEQFF.

The chain recombines TRBV4-1 with TRBJ2-2, with D maybe TRBD2 (5 bases). The CDR3 has 16 amino acids. V dropped 3 bases and J dropped 9 bases, with 20 bases sitting between them. The germline V gene has CDR1 MGHRA and CDR2 YSYEKL. DNA of the CDR3: TGCGCCAGCAGCCAGAGAGTGAGTTCGGCTAGCCGGGAGCTGTTTTTT. Translating it yields CASSQRVSSASRELFF.

The chain carries TRBV7-8 and TRBJ2-7; the match to TRBD2 covers 11 bases. This CDR3 is built from 17 residues. J gave up 6 bases and V 1 base, and 11 bases lay outside the gene matches. Germline V gene lookup returns CDR1 SGHVS and CDR2 FQNEAQ. CDR3 in amino acids: CASSLVASGRHYPEQYF. CDR3 coding DNA: TGTGCCAGCAGCTTAGTAGCTAGCGGGAGGCATTATCCCGAGCAGTACTTC.